The present T cell receptor (beta chain) was sequenced within a study of T cell repertoires in cytomegalovirus infection (dated by TCRdb to the late 2010s). With respect to the entire study: The peptide stimulations were aimed at well-studied HLA-B-restricted epitopes as well as recently identified HLA-C-restricted CMV epitopes, whose presentation resists viral immunomodulation. Donor HLA type was relevant to the analysis, because carriage of CMV infection together with the matching HLA type was indicated by public TCR beta signatures. Overall results and qualifications from the work: In both this cohort and an independent roughly 400-donor cohort, the cumulative frequency of public TCR beta family members distinguished carriers of CMV infection plus the relevant HLA type. The ex vivo response was dominated by HLA-C-restricted CMV-specific TCR beta clonotypes, and the single most frequent clonotype in two of eight donors was supplied by these HLA-C-restricted clonotypes.

The treatment or condition label on this specimen signifies: in vitro stimulation with specific CMV peptide epitopes to enrich CMV-specific T cells. This clonotype occurred many times. There is no known antigen for this receptor. No clone much larger than this one lies a single base away; base qualities are absent. Unmatched junction bases come to 6, with V trimmed by 5 bases and J by 8 bases. There are 15 amino acids in the CDR3, from cysteine to phenylalanine inclusive. The DNA shown is the 45-base CDR3, in frame from base 1. CDR1 and CDR2, looked up from the germline V gene, are SGHTA and FQGNSA. Sequencing was carried out with an Illumina HiSeq 1500. In-frame beta chains were kept once TCRdb had trimmed the public reads at Q25 with fastp and called clones with MiXCR. For every CDR3 protein sequence, its rows merge into one entry that carries the most common genes and DNA. The sample has roughly 570,000 distinct CDR3 sequences on record, approximately 40% of them singletons. Jointly, the top ten make up around 46% of the sample.

The chain links TRBV7-2 with TRBJ2-1, and 13 junctional nucleotides match TRBD2. This receptor was identified in a human donor in good health (CMV status not recorded). Some clones in this sample may be carry-over from other donors' samples. Sequenced here: cultured PBMCs, sampled from culture after CMV antigen stimulation. The CDR3 here reads CASSLTSGRAYEQFF. The DNA reads as follows: TGTGCCAGCAGCCTCACTAGCGGGAGGGCCTATGAGCAGTTCTTC.